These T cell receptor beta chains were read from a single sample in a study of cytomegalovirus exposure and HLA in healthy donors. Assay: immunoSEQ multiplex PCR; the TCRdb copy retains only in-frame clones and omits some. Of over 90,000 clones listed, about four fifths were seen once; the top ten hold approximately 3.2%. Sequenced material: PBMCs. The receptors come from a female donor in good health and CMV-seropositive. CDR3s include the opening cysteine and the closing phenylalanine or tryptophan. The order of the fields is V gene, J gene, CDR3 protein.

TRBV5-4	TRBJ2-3	CASSLGQGWSTDTQYF
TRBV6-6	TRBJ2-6	CASSFLSGANVLTF
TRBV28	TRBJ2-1	CASDRDNEQFF
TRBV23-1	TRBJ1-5	CASTFLLNTYQPQHF
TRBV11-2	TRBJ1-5	CASSLELLGPQHF
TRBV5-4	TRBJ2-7	CASAYTSDNYEQYF
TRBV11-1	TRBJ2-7	CASSLHTSGSDEQYF
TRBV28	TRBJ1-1	CASSLGGHTEAFF
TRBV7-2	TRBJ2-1	CASSPPGGGAYNEQFF
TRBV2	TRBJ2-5	CASNPSRGRKETQYF
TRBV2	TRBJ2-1	CASRSLAGYNEQFF
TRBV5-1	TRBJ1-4	CASSQSRQGATEKLFF
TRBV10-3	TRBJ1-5	CAIRAGTGGQPQHF
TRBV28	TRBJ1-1	CASSPPTGGRRTEAFF
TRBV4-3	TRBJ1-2	CASSQSGGRVNYGYTF
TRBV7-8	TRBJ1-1	CASSFRDREREAFF
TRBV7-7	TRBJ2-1	CASSRAGGPYNEQFF
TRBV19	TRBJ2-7	CASSVQGSGYEQYF
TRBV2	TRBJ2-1	CASIGTGGFTSYNEQFF
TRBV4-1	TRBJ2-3	CASRSGTTDTQYF
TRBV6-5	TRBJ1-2	CASSYRGGSPNYGYTF
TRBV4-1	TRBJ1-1	CASSPSAAGGRTEAFF
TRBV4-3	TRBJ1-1	CASSQDVAGGRTEAFF